This TCR beta chain came from a study of response to subunit inactivated influenza vaccine. V gave up 0 bases and J gave up 6 bases, with 10 bases separating them. Per germline, CDR1 LGHNA and CDR2 YSLEER. The CDR3 contains 14 residues. TCRdb used MiXCR to reprocess the RT-PCR reads, holding one entry per CDR3 protein. The data hold about 170,000 distinct CDR3 sequences, with roughly 12% observed a single time. This clonotype was observed a few times. The same data also went into a second study, on T cells expressing NK-cell markers. That source reports: 5'RACE template switching with UMIs generated TCR beta cDNA. Sorted CD3+CD56+NKG2C+, CD3+CD56+NKG2C- and CD3+CD56-NKG2C+ T cells supplied TCR beta repertoires. As a fraction of CD8+ T cells, dominant NKG2C+ clonotypes reached about 1.0-8% in about six donors.

The TCR sequence derives from a man between 50 and 59 years old who received an inactivated influenza vaccine. The rearrangement joins TRBV4-3 to TRBJ2-3; D unclear. Specimen: CD8+ T cells sorted from PBMCs, collected less than 13 days after vaccination. Written as DNA, the CDR3 is TGCGCCAGCAGCCAAGACAGTAGGGCGGATACGCAGTATTTT. As protein: CASSQDSRADTQYF.